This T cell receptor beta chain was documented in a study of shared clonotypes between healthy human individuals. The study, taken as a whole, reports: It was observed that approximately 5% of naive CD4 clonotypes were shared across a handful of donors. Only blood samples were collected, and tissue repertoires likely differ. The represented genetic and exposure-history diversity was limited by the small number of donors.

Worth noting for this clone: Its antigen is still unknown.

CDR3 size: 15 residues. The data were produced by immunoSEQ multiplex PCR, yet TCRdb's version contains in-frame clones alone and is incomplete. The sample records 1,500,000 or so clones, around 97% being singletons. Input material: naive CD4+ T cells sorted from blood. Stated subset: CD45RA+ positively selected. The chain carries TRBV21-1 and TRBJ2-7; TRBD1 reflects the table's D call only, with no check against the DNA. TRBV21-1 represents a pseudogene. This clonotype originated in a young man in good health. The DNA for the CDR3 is TGTGCCAGCAGCAAAGGCGGAGCAGGGCCCTACGAGCAGTACTTC. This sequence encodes CASSKGGAGPYEQYF.